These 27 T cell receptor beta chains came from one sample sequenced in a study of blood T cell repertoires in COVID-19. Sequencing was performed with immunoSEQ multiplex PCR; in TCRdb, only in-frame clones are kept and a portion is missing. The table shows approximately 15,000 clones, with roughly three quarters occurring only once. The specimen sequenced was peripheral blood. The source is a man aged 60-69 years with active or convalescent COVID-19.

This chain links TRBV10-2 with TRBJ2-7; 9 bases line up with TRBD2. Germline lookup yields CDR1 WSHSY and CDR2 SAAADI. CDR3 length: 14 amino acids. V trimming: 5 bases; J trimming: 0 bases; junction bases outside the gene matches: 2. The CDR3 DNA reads TGCGCCAGCAGTCTAGCGGGGATCTCCTACGAGCAGTACTTC. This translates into CASSLAGISYEQYF.

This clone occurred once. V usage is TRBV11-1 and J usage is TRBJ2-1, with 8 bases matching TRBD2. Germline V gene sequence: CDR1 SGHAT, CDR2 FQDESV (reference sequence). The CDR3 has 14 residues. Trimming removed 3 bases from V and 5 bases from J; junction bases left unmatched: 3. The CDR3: CASSLGGGNNEQFF. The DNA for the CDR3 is TGTGCCAGCAGCTTGGGCGGGGGGAACAATGAGCAGTTCTTC. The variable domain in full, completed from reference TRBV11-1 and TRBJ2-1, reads EAEVAQSPRYKITEKSQAVAFWCDPISGHATLYWYRQILGQGPELLVQFQDESVVDDSQLPKDRFSAERLKGVDSTLKIQPAELGDSAMYLCASSLGGGNNEQFFGPGTRLTVL.

The CDR3 sequence: CASSFSDYGYTF. Here the CDR3 DNA reads TGTGCCAGCAGTTTTTCAGACTATGGCTACACCTTC. This chain links TRBV28 with TRBJ1-2; D gene ambiguous. Germline assignment: CDR1 MDHEN and CDR2 SYDVKM. Between the trimmed V and J ends, which lost 3 bases and 3 bases, there was a span of 5 bases. The CDR3 covers 12 residues.

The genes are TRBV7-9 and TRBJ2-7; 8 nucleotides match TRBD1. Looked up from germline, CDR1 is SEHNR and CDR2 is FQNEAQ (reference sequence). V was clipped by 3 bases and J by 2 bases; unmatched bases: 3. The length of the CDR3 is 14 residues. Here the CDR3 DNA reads TGTGCCAGCAGCTTGACAGGGGTCACCTACGAGCAGTACTTC. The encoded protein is CASSLTGVTYEQYF.

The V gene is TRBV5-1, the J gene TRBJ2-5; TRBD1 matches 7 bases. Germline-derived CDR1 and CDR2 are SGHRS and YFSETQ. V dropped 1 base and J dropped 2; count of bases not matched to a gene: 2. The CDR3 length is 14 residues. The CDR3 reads CASSLKDRQETQYF. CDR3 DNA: TGCGCCAGCAGCTTGAAGGACAGGCAAGAGACCCAGTACTTC.

This chain's CDR3 is CASSLDRGPNEQYF. CDR3 sequence (DNA): TGTGCCAGCAGCTTAGACAGGGGGCCAAACGAGCAGTACTTC. This chain connects TRBV7-9 to TRBJ2-7; 9 nucleotides match TRBD1. J was trimmed by 5 bases and V by 1 base; bases with no gene match: 3. Germline CDR1 SEHNR, CDR2 FQNEAQ (reference sequence). The CDR3 sequence is 14 residues long.

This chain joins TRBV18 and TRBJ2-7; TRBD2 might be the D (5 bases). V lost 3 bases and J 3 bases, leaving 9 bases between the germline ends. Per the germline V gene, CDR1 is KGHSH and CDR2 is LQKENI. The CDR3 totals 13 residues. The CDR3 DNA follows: TGTGCCAGCTCACCGGACTCAAACTACGAGCAGTACTTC. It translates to CASSPDSNYEQYF.

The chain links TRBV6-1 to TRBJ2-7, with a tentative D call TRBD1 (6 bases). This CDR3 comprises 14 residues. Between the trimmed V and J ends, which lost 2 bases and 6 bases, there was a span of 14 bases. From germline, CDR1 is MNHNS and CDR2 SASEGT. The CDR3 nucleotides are TGTGCCAGCAGTGAACTGGGGGCCCTGGGCGAGCAGTACTTC. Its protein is CASSELGALGEQYF.

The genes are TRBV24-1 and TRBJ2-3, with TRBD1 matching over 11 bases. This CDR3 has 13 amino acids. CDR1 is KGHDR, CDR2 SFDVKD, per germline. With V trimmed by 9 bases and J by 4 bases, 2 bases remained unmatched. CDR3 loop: CATGQGAADTQYF. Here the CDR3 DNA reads TGTGCCACCGGACAGGGGGCCGCAGATACGCAGTATTTT.

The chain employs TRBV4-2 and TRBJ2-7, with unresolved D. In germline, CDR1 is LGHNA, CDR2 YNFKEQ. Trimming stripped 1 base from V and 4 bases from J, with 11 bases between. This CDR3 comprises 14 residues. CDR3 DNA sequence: TGTGCCAGCAGCCAAGGACTGGTCGTTTACGAGCAGTACTTC. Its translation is CASSQGLVVYEQYF.

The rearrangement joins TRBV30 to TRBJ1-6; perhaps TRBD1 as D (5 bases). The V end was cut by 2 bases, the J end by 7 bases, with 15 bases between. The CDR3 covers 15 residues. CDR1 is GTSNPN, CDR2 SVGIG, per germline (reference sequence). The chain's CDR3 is CAWSQPGLQNSPLHF. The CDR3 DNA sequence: TGTGCCTGGAGTCAGCCGGGACTGCAGAATTCACCCCTCCACTTT.

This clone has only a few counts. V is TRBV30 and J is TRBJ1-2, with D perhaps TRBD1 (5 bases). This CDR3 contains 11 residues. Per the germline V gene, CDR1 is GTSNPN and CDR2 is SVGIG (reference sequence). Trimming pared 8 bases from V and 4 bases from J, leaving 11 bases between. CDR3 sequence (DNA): TGTGCCACGACAGTTTTCTATGGCTACACCTTC. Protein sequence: CATTVFYGYTF.

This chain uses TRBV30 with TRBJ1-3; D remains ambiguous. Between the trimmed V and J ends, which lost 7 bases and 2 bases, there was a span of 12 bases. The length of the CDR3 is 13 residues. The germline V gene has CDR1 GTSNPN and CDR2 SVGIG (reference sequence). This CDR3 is CASQRQTGNTIYF. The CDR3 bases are TGTGCCTCCCAAAGACAAACTGGAAACACCATATATTTT.

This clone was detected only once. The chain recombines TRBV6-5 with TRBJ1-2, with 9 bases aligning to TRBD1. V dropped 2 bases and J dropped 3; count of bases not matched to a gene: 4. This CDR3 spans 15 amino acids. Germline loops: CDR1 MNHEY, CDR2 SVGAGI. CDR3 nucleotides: TGTGCCAGCAGTTACGAAAGGACAGGGGACTATGGCTACACCTTC. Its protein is CASSYERTGDYGYTF.

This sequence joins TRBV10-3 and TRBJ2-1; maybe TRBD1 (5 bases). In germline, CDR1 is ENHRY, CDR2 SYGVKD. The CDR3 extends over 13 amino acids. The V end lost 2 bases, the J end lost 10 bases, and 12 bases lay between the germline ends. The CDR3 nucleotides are TGTGCCATCAGTGAGATGTTGCCAGGGGAGCAGTTCTTC. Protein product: CAISEMLPGEQFF.

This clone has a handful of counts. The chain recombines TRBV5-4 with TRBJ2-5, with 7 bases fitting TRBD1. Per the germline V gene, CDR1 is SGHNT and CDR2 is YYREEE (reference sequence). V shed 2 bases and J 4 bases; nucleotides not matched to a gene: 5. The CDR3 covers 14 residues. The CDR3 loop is CASSFDRDGETQYF. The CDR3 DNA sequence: TGTGCCAGCAGCTTTGACAGGGATGGAGAGACCCAGTACTTC.

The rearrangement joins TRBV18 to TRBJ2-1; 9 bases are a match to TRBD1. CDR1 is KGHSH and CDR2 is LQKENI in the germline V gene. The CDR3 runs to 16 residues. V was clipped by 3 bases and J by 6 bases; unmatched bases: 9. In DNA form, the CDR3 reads TGTGCCAGCTCACCCCCGGGACAGGGAGATCGCAATGAGCAGTTCTTC. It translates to CASSPPGQGDRNEQFF.

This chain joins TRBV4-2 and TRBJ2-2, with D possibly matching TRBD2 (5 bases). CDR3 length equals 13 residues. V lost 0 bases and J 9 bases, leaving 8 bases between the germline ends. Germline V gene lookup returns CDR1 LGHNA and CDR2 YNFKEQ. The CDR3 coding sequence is TGTGCCAGCAGCCAAGACGAGGGCCGGGAGCTGTTTTTT. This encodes CASSQDEGRELFF.

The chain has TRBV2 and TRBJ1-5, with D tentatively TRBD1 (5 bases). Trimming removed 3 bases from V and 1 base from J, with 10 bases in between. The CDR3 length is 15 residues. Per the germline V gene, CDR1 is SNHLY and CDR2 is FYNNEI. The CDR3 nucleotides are TGTGCCAGCAGTGAGGGGCGTACAAGCAATCAGCCCCAGCATTTT. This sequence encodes CASSEGRTSNQPQHF. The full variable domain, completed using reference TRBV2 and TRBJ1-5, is EPEVTQTPSHQVTQMGQEVILRCVPISNHLYFYWYRQILGQKVEFLVSFYNNEISEKSEIFDDQFSVERPDGSNFTLKIRSTKLEDSAMYFCASSEGRTSNQPQHFGDGTRLSIL.

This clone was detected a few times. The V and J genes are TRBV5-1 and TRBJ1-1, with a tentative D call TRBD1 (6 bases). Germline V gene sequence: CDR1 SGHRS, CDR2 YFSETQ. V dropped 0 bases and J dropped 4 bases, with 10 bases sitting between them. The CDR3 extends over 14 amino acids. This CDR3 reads CASSLDRVGTEAFF. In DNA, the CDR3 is TGCGCCAGCAGCTTGGACAGGGTAGGCACTGAAGCTTTCTTT.

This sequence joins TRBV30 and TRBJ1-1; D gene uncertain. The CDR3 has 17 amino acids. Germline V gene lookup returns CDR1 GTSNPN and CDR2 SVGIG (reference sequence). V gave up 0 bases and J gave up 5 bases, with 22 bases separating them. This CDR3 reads CAWSVPWGRGEWTEAFF. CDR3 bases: TGTGCCTGGAGTGTACCTTGGGGTCGGGGAGAGTGGACTGAAGCTTTCTTT.

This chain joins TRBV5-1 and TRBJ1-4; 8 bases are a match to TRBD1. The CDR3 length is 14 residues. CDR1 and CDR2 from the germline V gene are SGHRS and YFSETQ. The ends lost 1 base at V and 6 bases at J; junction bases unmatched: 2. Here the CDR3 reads CASSLWGQDEKLFF. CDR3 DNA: TGCGCCAGCAGCTTGTGGGGACAGGATGAAAAACTGTTTTTT. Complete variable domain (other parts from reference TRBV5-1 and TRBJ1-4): KAGVTQTPRYLIKTRGQQVTLSCSPISGHRSVSWYQQTPGQGLQFLFEYFSETQRNKGNFPGRFSGRQFSNSRSEMNVSTLELGDSALYLCASSLWGQDEKLFFGSGTQLSVL.

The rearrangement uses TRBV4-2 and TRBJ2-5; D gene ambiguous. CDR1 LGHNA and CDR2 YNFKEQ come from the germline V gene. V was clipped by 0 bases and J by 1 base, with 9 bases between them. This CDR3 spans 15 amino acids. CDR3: CASSQDSSSQETQYF. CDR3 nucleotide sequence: TGTGCCAGCAGCCAAGACTCCTCCAGCCAAGAGACCCAGTACTTC.

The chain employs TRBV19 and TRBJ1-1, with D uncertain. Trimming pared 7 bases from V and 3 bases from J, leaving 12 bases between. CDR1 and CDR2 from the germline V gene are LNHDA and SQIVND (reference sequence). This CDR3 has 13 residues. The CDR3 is CASTLRRDTEAFF. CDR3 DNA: TGTGCCAGTACGTTGAGGAGGGACACTGAAGCTTTCTTT. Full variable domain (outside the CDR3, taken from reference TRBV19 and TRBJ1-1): DGGITQSPKYLFRKEGQNVTLSCEQNLNHDAMYWYRQDPGQGLRLIYYSQIVNDFQKGDIAEGYSVSREKKESFPLTVTSAQKNPTAFYLCASTLRRDTEAFFGQGTRLTVV.

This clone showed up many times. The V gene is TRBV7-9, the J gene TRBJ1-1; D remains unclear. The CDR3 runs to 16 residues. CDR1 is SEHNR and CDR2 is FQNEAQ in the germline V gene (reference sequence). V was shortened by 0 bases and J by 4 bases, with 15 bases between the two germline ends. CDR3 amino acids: CASSLALGPRGTEAFF. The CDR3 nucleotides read TGTGCCAGCAGCTTAGCGCTTGGGCCCCGGGGCACTGAAGCTTTCTTT.

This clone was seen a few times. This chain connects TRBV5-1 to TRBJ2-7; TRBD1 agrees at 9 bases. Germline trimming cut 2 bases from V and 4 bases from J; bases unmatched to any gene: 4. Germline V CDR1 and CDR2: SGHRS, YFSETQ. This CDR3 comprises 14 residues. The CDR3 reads CASSFRDRVYEQYF. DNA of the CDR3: TGCGCCAGCAGCTTCCGGGACAGGGTATACGAGCAGTACTTC.

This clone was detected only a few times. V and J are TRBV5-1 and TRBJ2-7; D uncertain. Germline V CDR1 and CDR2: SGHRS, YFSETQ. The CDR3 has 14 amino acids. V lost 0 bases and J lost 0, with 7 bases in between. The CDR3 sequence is CASSLEYSSYEQYF. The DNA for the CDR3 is TGCGCCAGCAGCTTGGAGTACAGCTCCTACGAGCAGTACTTC.